Shown below are 30 T cell receptor beta chains from a single sample sequenced in a study of OX40 agonist ivuxolimab in advanced cancers. The protocol was immunoSEQ multiplex PCR, while the TCRdb copy is restricted to in-frame clones and leaves out a portion. This sample carries 55,000 to 80,000 clones, roughly 90% of them seen once, and the ten largest clones take 0.6% to 0.8%. This material consisted of CD4+ or CD8+ T cells sorted from blood, taken in a trial of the OX40 agonist ivuxolimab. The receptors here all came from an adult with an advanced solid tumor such as melanoma, head and neck, liver or kidney cancer.

The chain employs TRBV7-3 and TRBJ2-2, with a weak D call TRBD1 (5 bases). Germline-derived CDR1 and CDR2 are SGHTA and FQGTGA. CDR3 length equals 14 residues. V lost 5 bases and J lost 4, with 11 bases in between. The CDR3: CASSKDGATGELFF. The CDR3 DNA sequence: TGTGCCAGCAGCAAGGATGGGGCCACCGGGGAGCTGTTTTTT.

This sequence joins TRBV5-6 and TRBJ1-5; possibly TRBD1 for D (6 bases). V was clipped by 4 bases and J by 2 bases, with 10 bases between them. Germline CDR1 is SGHDT and CDR2 is YYEEEE. This CDR3 is 14 amino acids long. CDR3 in amino acids: CASSAQGGNQPQHF. In DNA, the CDR3 is TGTGCCAGCAGCGCACAGGGAGGCAATCAGCCCCAGCATTTT.

This chain joins TRBV30 and TRBJ2-1; TRBD1 agrees at 10 bases. The V gene end was trimmed by 7 bases and the J gene end by 7 bases; junction bases not matched to a gene: 7. Looked up from germline, CDR1 is GTSNPN and CDR2 is SVGIG (reference sequence). This CDR3 has 13 residues. As DNA, the CDR3 is TGTGCCTTAGTGGGACAGGGGATGAATGAGCAGTTCTTC. It codes for CALVGQGMNEQFF.

The genes are TRBV7-9 and TRBJ1-2; D is perhaps TRBD1 (6 bases). Trimming took 1 base from V and 5 from J, leaving 17 bases between them. The CDR3 contains 16 residues. Germline CDR1 reads SEHNR; CDR2 reads FQNEAQ (reference sequence). The CDR3 DNA reads as TGTGCCAGCAGCTTAGGGTTGGCGGGGGCGAGTTATGGCTACACCTTC. This translates into CASSLGLAGASYGYTF.

The genes are TRBV7-8 and TRBJ1-4; D is unclear. The ends were cut back, 3 bases at V and 4 bases at J, with 15 bases in the middle. The CDR3 length is 16 residues. CDR1 is SGHVS and CDR2 is FQNEAQ in the germline V gene. The CDR3 sequence is CASSFTPDPNNEKLFF. CDR3 DNA sequence: TGTGCCAGCAGCTTTACACCTGATCCGAATAATGAAAAACTGTTTTTT.

The chain joins TRBV5-5 to TRBJ1-2; D ambiguous. Germline CDR1 is SGHKS and CDR2 is YYEKEE (reference sequence). CDR3 length: 14 amino acids. V lost 4 bases and J lost 8, with 18 bases in between. CDR3 sequence: CASSGGGGLGGYTF. The CDR3 DNA reads as TGTGCCAGCAGCGGCGGCGGTGGTTTGGGAGGCTACACCTTC. The whole variable domain, remainder taken from reference TRBV5-5 and TRBJ1-2, is DAGVTQSPTHLIKTRGQQVTLRCSPISGHKSVSWYQQVLGQGPQFIFQYYEKEERGRGNFPDRFSARQFPNYSSELNVNALLLGDSALYLCASSGGGGLGGYTFGSGTRLTVV.

The chain uses TRBV6-5 and TRBJ1-2; D unclear. V gave up 5 bases and J gave up 4 bases, with 14 bases separating them. The length of the CDR3 is 14 residues. Germline V gene data show CDR1 as MNHEY and CDR2 as SVGAGI. CDR3 DNA sequence: TGTGCCAGCAGTAAATGTAGAAAGACCTATGGCTACACCTTC. Its protein product is CASSKCRKTYGYTF.

The chain combines TRBV5-8 with TRBJ1-1, with 11 bases that match TRBD1. The ends lost 4 bases at V and 4 bases at J; junction bases unmatched: 6. The CDR3 consists of 15 residues. Germline V gene data show CDR1 as SGHTS and CDR2 as YDEGEE. The CDR3 nucleotides read TGTGCCAGCAGCGCCGGACAGGGGGCGGCCACTGAAGCTTTCTTT. Translating gives CASSAGQGAATEAFF. Combining the CDR3 with reference TRBV5-8 and TRBJ1-1 gives the whole variable domain EAGVTQSPTHLIKTRGQQATLRCSPISGHTSVYWYQQALGLGLQFLLWYDEGEERNRGNFPPRFSGRQFPNYSSELNVNALELEDSALYLCASSAGQGAATEAFFGQGTRLTVV.

The rearrangement uses TRBV19 and TRBJ2-1; weak D call: TRBD2 (6 bases). The CDR3 is 15 residues long. Trimming removed 7 bases at V and 0 bases at J, with 13 bases between. Per the germline V gene, CDR1 is LNHDA and CDR2 is SQIVND (reference sequence). The CDR3 bases are TGTGCCAGTACTAGCGTCTCAAGCTCCTACAATGAGCAGTTCTTC. Protein sequence: CASTSVSSSYNEQFF.

This chain uses TRBV6-6 with TRBJ1-4, with a possible D match to TRBD1 (6 bases). CDR1 is MNHNY and CDR2 is SVGAGI in the germline V gene (reference sequence). The CDR3 is made up of 13 amino acids. V was shortened by 4 bases and J by 7 bases, with 10 bases between the two germline ends. This chain's CDR3 is CASSFRGPEKLFF. The CDR3 DNA follows: TGTGCCAGCAGTTTCAGGGGTCCTGAAAAACTGTTTTTT.

The chain links TRBV7-6 to TRBJ2-7, with D unclear. V was clipped by 5 bases and J by 1 base, with 3 bases between them. Germline V gene sequence: CDR1 SGHVS, CDR2 FNYEAQ. The CDR3 is 11 residues long. The CDR3 spells CASSASYEQYF. Written as DNA, the CDR3 is TGTGCCAGCAGCGCTTCCTACGAGCAGTACTTC.

The sample holds a few counts of this clone. The chain is built from TRBV7-2 and TRBJ2-1, with D maybe TRBD2 (6 bases). Germline CDR1 SGHTA, CDR2 FQGNSA. The CDR3 runs to 16 residues. Trimming shortened V by 0 bases and J by 2 bases, and 11 bases separated the two germline ends. In nucleotides, the CDR3 is TGTGCCAGCAGCTTAGCGGGAGGACGAACCTACAATGAGCAGTTCTTC. This translates into CASSLAGGRTYNEQFF.

The chain is built from TRBV2 and TRBJ1-5, with a weak D call TRBD1 (5 bases). Trimming cost V 2 bases and J 0 bases, with 11 bases left between them. Germline V gene data show CDR1 as SNHLY and CDR2 as FYNNEI. The CDR3 has 16 residues. CDR3 in amino acids: CASSEFFQGSNQPQHF. CDR3 in DNA: TGTGCCAGCAGTGAATTCTTCCAGGGTAGCAATCAGCCCCAGCATTTT.

The chain uses TRBV6-6 and TRBJ2-5; 8 bases are a match to TRBD2. Per germline, CDR1 MNHNY and CDR2 SVGAGI (reference sequence). CDR3 size: 12 residues. J was trimmed by 9 bases and V by 2 bases; bases with no gene match: 2. The CDR3 sequence: CASSYAGGPQYF. CDR3 sequence (DNA): TGTGCCAGCAGTTACGCGGGGGGCCCCCAGTACTTC.

The chain links TRBV5-1 to TRBJ2-3; D unresolved. V lost 0 bases to trimming and J lost 0 bases, with 5 bases between them. Germline V CDR1 and CDR2: SGHRS, YFSETQ. This CDR3 spans 14 amino acids. This chain's CDR3 is CASSLAPSTDTQYF. The CDR3 DNA follows: TGCGCCAGCAGCTTGGCCCCTAGCACAGATACGCAGTATTTT.

This clone is deemed medium-sized. The V call is TRBV7-9, the J call TRBJ1-6, with D possibly matching TRBD1 (5 bases). CDR1 SEHNR and CDR2 FQNEAQ come from the germline V gene (reference sequence). V was cut by 4 bases and J by 11 bases, with 9 bases left in between. This CDR3 has 12 amino acids. The CDR3 loop reads CASSSGTTPLHF. The CDR3 DNA is TGTGCCAGCAGCTCAGGGACGACACCCCTCCACTTT.

The chain carries TRBV5-4 and TRBJ2-5, with 7 bases matching TRBD1. Germline lookup yields CDR1 SGHNT and CDR2 YYREEE (reference sequence). The CDR3 is 14 residues long. V gave up 3 bases and J gave up 2 bases; unmatched junction bases: 4. The CDR3 nucleotides are TGTGCCAGCAGCTCAGGGACAGTACAAGAGACCCAGTACTTC. Its translation is CASSSGTVQETQYF.

V is TRBV19 and J is TRBJ2-7; D is ambiguous. This CDR3 has 12 residues. The germline V gene has CDR1 LNHDA and CDR2 SQIVND (reference sequence). The ends were cut back, 3 bases at V and 6 bases at J, with 9 bases in the middle. The CDR3 here is CASSMVGSEQYF. Here the CDR3 DNA reads TGTGCCAGTAGTATGGTAGGGTCCGAGCAGTACTTC.

This rearrangement joins TRBV4-2 to TRBJ2-7; D might be TRBD1 (6 bases). In germline, CDR1 is LGHNA, CDR2 YNFKEQ. Trimming took off 3 bases at V and 4 bases at J, with 19 bases between the two ends. The length of the CDR3 is 16 residues. For the CDR3, the DNA is TGTGCCAGCAGCCAGGGTTTGGGGGCCTCAGGGTACGAGCAGTACTTC. This gives the protein CASSQGLGASGYEQYF.

The rearrangement links TRBV6-5 to TRBJ2-5, with no clear D. The CDR3 totals 11 residues. Germline assignment: CDR1 MNHEY and CDR2 SVGAGI. V lost 7 bases to trimming and J lost 4 bases, with 7 bases between them. CDR3 coding DNA: TGTGCCAGCAAAAGTGGAGAGACCCAGTACTTC. Translated: CASKSGETQYF.

Concerning this clone: Different DNA sequences within this sample yield the same CDR3. The chain links TRBV5-1 to TRBJ2-5; unclear D gene. The V end was cut by 2 bases, the J end by 1 base, with 3 bases between. This CDR3 spans 12 amino acids. Germline V gene data show CDR1 as SGHRS and CDR2 as YFSETQ. CDR3 sequence (DNA): TGCGCCAGCAGCTTAGGCCAAGAGACCCAGTACTTC. As protein: CASSLGQETQYF.

V and J are TRBV11-2 and TRBJ1-2, with 9 bases aligning to TRBD1. This CDR3 has 14 residues. Looked up from germline, CDR1 is SGHAT and CDR2 is FQNNGV. Germline trimming cut 4 bases from V and 8 bases from J; bases unmatched to any gene: 8. The CDR3 loop is CASSCDRGNCGYTF. As DNA, the CDR3 is TGTGCCAGCAGCTGTGACAGGGGGAACTGCGGCTACACCTTC.

The chain couples TRBV6-6 to TRBJ1-1, with 7 positions matching TRBD1. Germline CDR1 is MNHNY and CDR2 is SVGAGI (reference sequence). The CDR3 is 13 residues long. Germline trimming cut 6 bases from V and 6 bases from J; bases unmatched to any gene: 7. The CDR3 region has the DNA TGTGCCAGCAGACTGAGACAGGGCTCTGAAGCTTTCTTT. Translated: CASRLRQGSEAFF.

The chain employs TRBV7-9 and TRBJ1-2; 8 bases align to TRBD1. Germline V gene sequence: CDR1 SEHNR, CDR2 FQNEAQ (reference sequence). The CDR3 extends over 15 amino acids. With 5 bases clipped from V and 8 bases from J, the junction kept 13 bases outside the gene matches. CDR3 sequence (DNA): TGTGCCAGCAGCCCGGGACAGGCTCGTTTGAAAGGCTACACCTTC. Its translation: CASSPGQARLKGYTF.

The chain uses TRBV6-5 and TRBJ2-7, with 9 bases identical to TRBD1. Germline values: CDR1 MNHEY, CDR2 SVGAGI. V shed 0 bases and J 4 bases; nucleotides not matched to a gene: 4. The CDR3 is 15 amino acids. CDR3 bases: TGTGCCAGCAGTTACTCGGGACAGGGAAGTTACGAGCAGTACTTC. Protein: CASSYSGQGSYEQYF.

This sequence joins TRBV27 and TRBJ1-2; D remains ambiguous. CDR1 is MNHEY and CDR2 is SMNVEV in the germline V gene (reference sequence). V lost 7 bases and J 9 bases, leaving 21 bases between the germline ends. The CDR3 runs 14 residues. CDR3: CASTSTAGYGSYTF. CDR3 bases: TGTGCCAGCACCTCGACTGCCGGATATGGTAGCTACACCTTC.

This rearrangement joins TRBV5-1 to TRBJ1-6; a weak D match, TRBD1 (6 bases). Trimming shortened V by 4 bases and J by 1 base, and 15 bases separated the two germline ends. Germline V gene sequence: CDR1 SGHRS, CDR2 YFSETQ. The CDR3 covers 17 residues. CDR3 protein: CASSQAGDRSYNSPLHF. As DNA, the CDR3 is TGCGCCAGCAGCCAGGCAGGGGATAGGTCCTATAATTCACCCCTCCACTTT. Variable domain in full (rest from reference TRBV5-1 and TRBJ1-6): KAGVTQTPRYLIKTRGQQVTLSCSPISGHRSVSWYQQTPGQGLQFLFEYFSETQRNKGNFPGRFSGRQFSNSRSEMNVSTLELGDSALYLCASSQAGDRSYNSPLHFGNGTRLTVT.

This clone was seen just once. The chain recombines TRBV19 with TRBJ2-1, with 12 nucleotides matching TRBD2. The CDR3 consists of 16 residues. Germline V gene data show CDR1 as LNHDA and CDR2 as SQIVND (reference sequence). With 4 bases clipped from V and 4 bases from J, the junction kept 5 bases outside the gene matches. The CDR3 region has the DNA TGTGCCAGTAGTAGCCAAACTAGCGGGAGGTACAATGAGCAGTTCTTC. Its translation: CASSSQTSGRYNEQFF.

The rearrangement uses TRBV11-2 and TRBJ1-1; no reliable D call. The V end was cut by 0 bases, the J end by 1 base, with 6 bases between. The CDR3 length is 14 residues. Germline V lookup: CDR1 SGHAT, CDR2 FQNNGV. The CDR3 loop reads CASSLDQGNTEAFF. The CDR3, as DNA: TGTGCCAGCAGCTTAGATCAAGGGAACACTGAAGCTTTCTTT.

V and J are TRBV7-2 and TRBJ1-1, with D possibly matching TRBD1 (5 bases). This CDR3 comprises 15 residues. V was cut by 5 bases and J by 5 bases, with 18 bases left in between. Per germline, CDR1 SGHTA and CDR2 FQGNSA. The CDR3: CASSRQGGVTTEAFF. DNA of the CDR3: TGTGCCAGCAGCCGCCAGGGAGGTGTCACGACTGAAGCTTTCTTT.